Following are 10 T cell receptor beta chains from one sample sequenced in a study of beta chain features in type 1 diabetes. Findings and caveats of the study: In every one of the four CD4+ subsets, TCRB CDR3s were moderately but significantly shorter in Type 1 diabetes patients.

The sequenced template was cDNA made from the entire isolated RNA. Only in-frame clones appear in the TCRdb table, and some are missing; sequencing was by immunoSEQ multiplex PCR. Among 600,000 or so clones, around an eighth were seen once, and the ten largest hold roughly 0.04%. Their cognate antigens are unknown. The sequencing sample was made of naive CD4+ T cells from blood. The receptors stem from a man between 18 and 35 years old with type 1 diabetes.

This clone has more than one count but fewer than ten. The sample holds other DNA sequences that translate to the same CDR3. The gene calls are TRBV28 and TRBJ1-2, with 9 bases identical to TRBD1. CDR3 length: 13 residues. J lost 7 bases, V lost 5 bases, and 5 bases had no gene match. In germline, CDR1 is MDHEN, CDR2 SYDVKM. CDR3 sequence reads: CASSPGQGSGYTF. As DNA, the CDR3 is TGTGCCAGCAGTCCCGGACAGGGGAGTGGCTACACCTTC.

This clone has only a few counts. The V and J genes are TRBV29-1 and TRBJ1-1; TRBD1 is a possible D gene (5 bases). Trimming removed 2 bases at V and 5 bases at J, with 18 bases between. The CDR3 runs 15 residues. Germline V gene data show CDR1 as SQVTM and CDR2 as ANQGSEA. DNA for the CDR3: TGCAGCGTTGAAAGGGGAACCTACCGGGGGACTGAAGCTTTCTTT. Translated: CSVERGTYRGTEAFF. The variable domain in full, with the rest retrieved from reference TRBV29-1 and TRBJ1-1, is SAVISQKPSRDICQRGTSLTIQCQVDSQVTMMFWYRQQPGQSLTLIATANQGSEATYESGFVIDKFPISRPNLTFSTLTVSNMSPEDSSIYLCSVERGTYRGTEAFFGQGTRLTVV.

This clone turned up a few times. This chain links TRBV7-2 with TRBJ1-1; tentative D call: TRBD1 (6 bases). This CDR3 spans 15 amino acids. The germline V and J ends were trimmed by 1 base and 5 bases, with 14 bases remaining between them. Germline assignment: CDR1 SGHTA and CDR2 FQGNSA. The DNA of the CDR3 is TGTGCCAGCAGCTTAGGTTTTCAGGGGAAAACTGAAGCTTTCTTT. It specifies CASSLGFQGKTEAFF.

This rearrangement joins TRBV11-2 to TRBJ2-5, with no clear D. The CDR3 loop spans 12 amino acids. Deletions cut 0 bases from V and 7 bases from J, with 6 bases between. Germline loops: CDR1 SGHAT, CDR2 FQNNGV. The CDR3 nucleotides read TGTGCCAGCAGCTTAGACTGGGGGACCCAGTACTTC. Translating gives CASSLDWGTQYF.

This clone has a handful of counts. The V call is TRBV7-3, the J call TRBJ1-5, with TRBD1 identical over 7 bases. The trim removed 3 bases at V and 7 bases at J, leaving 3 bases unmatched. The germline V gene has CDR1 SGHTA and CDR2 FQGTGA. The CDR3 has 13 amino acids. The CDR3, as DNA: TGTGCCAGCAGCTTGACAGGGAAACAGCCCCAGCATTTT. As protein: CASSLTGKQPQHF.

The chain is built from TRBV30 and TRBJ1-5, with TRBD1 as a possible D gene (6 bases). The V end lost 1 base, the J end lost 6 bases, and 10 bases lay between the germline ends. Germline V gives CDR1 GTSNPN, CDR2 SVGIG (reference sequence). The CDR3 is made up of 13 amino acids. CDR3 loop: CAWSAIRGQPQHF. In DNA, the CDR3 is TGTGCCTGGAGTGCAATCAGGGGTCAGCCCCAGCATTTT.

This clone has more than one count but fewer than ten. The CDR3 sequence: CASSRRGVVTEAFF. In DNA form, the CDR3 reads TGTGCCAGCAGCCGAAGGGGAGTCGTTACTGAAGCTTTCTTT. This rearrangement joins TRBV7-2 to TRBJ1-1; tentative D call: TRBD1 (5 bases). This CDR3 is built from 14 residues. Germline V lookup: CDR1 SGHTA, CDR2 FQGNSA. The ends were cut back, 5 bases at V and 5 bases at J, with 15 bases in the middle.

For this clone: Within the sample, other DNA sequences also encode this same CDR3. This sequence joins TRBV28 and TRBJ2-1, with TRBD2 matching over 11 bases. Germline CDR1 is MDHEN and CDR2 is SYDVKM. This CDR3 comprises 15 residues. Trimming removed 5 bases from V and 3 bases from J; junction bases left unmatched: 3. The CDR3 region has the DNA TGTGCCAGCAGTCCCGGGACTAGCGGCTACAATGAGCAGTTCTTC. It specifies CASSPGTSGYNEQFF.

Only a few counts were recorded for this clone. The chain carries TRBV2 and TRBJ1-1, with unresolved D. The length of the CDR3 is 13 residues. Germline values: CDR1 SNHLY, CDR2 FYNNEI. The germline V and J ends were trimmed by 1 base and 4 bases, with 7 bases remaining between them. The CDR3 protein is CASSEGRLTEAFF. The CDR3 nucleotides read TGTGCCAGCAGTGAAGGCCGTCTCACTGAAGCTTTCTTT.

This clone has more than one count but fewer than ten. The rearrangement joins TRBV18 to TRBJ2-1; D perhaps matches TRBD2 (6 bases). Trimming took 2 bases from V and 2 from J, leaving 16 bases between them. Germline CDR1 reads KGHSH; CDR2 reads LQKENI. The CDR3 loop spans 17 amino acids. The CDR3 DNA reads as TGTGCCAGCTCACCAAGCCAGACTAGGTCCGCCTACAATGAGCAGTTCTTC. Translated, it gives CASSPSQTRSAYNEQFF.